The 27 T cell receptor beta chains in this list originate from one sample, sequenced in a study of response to subunit inactivated influenza vaccine. TCRdb recomputed calls from the RT-PCR reads with MiXCR, one row per CDR3 protein. Seen here are more than 450,000 distinct CDR3 sequences, roughly 12% observed once, and the top ten hold 8% to 13%. These data also featured in a second study, about T cells expressing NK-cell markers. That work adds: 5'RACE template switching built TCR beta cDNA with unique molecular identifiers.

The specimen comprised PBMCs from blood, sampled on the day of vaccination. These receptor sequences come from a man between 45 and 60 years old who received an inactivated influenza vaccine.

This clonotype was seen more than once but under ten times. CDR3 sequence (DNA): TGTGCCACCAGCAGAGGGGCGGACAAGAGCACAGATACGCAGTATTTT. Translating gives CATSRGADKSTDTQYF. The chain joins TRBV15 to TRBJ2-3; D possibly corresponds to TRBD1 (5 bases). There are 16 residues in the CDR3. V dropped 1 base and J dropped 0 bases, with 11 bases sitting between them. Germline CDR1 reads LNHNV; CDR2 reads YYDKDF (reference sequence).

This clonotype was seen only a few times. The gene calls are TRBV5-1 and TRBJ2-7, with D maybe TRBD1 (5 bases). The ends were cut back, 4 bases at V and 4 bases at J, with 12 bases in the middle. The length of the CDR3 is 13 residues. Germline-derived CDR1 and CDR2 are SGHRS and YFSETQ. In nucleotides, the CDR3 is TGCGCCAGCAGCCCCACCGCAGGGTACGAGCAGTACTTC. This codes for CASSPTAGYEQYF. The entire variable domain, with the rest obtained from reference TRBV5-1 and TRBJ2-7, is as follows: KAGVTQTPRYLIKTRGQQVTLSCSPISGHRSVSWYQQTPGQGLQFLFEYFSETQRNKGNFPGRFSGRQFSNSRSEMNVSTLELGDSALYLCASSPTAGYEQYFGPGTRLTVT.

This clonotype was detected only a few times. This sequence joins TRBV20-1 and TRBJ2-2; a possible D gene is TRBD1 (7 bases). CDR1 is DFQATT, CDR2 SNEGSKA, per germline (reference sequence). Trimming took 2 bases from V and 5 from J, leaving 15 bases between them. The CDR3 sequence is 15 residues long. This chain's CDR3 is CSARFQGGQTGELFF. The CDR3 region has the DNA TGCAGTGCTAGATTTCAGGGGGGCCAGACCGGGGAGCTGTTTTTT.

This rearrangement joins TRBV5-1 to TRBJ1-2; possibly TRBD1 for D (6 bases). Deletions cut 3 bases from V and 3 bases from J, with 12 bases between. The CDR3 extends over 14 amino acids. The V gene's germline CDR1 is SGHRS and CDR2 YFSETQ. In DNA form, the CDR3 reads TGCGCCAGCAGCTCGCAGGGACAATACTATGGCTACACCTTC. Its translation: CASSSQGQYYGYTF.

V and J are TRBV18 and TRBJ1-1; a possible D gene is TRBD1 (5 bases). V was pared by 3 bases and J by 10 bases, with 18 bases between. Germline V lookup: CDR1 KGHSH, CDR2 LQKENI. The CDR3 runs to 14 residues. This CDR3 reads CASSPARDVEGAFF. As DNA, the CDR3 is TGTGCCAGCTCACCCGCCCGGGACGTCGAGGGAGCTTTCTTT. The full variable domain, with the rest looked up from reference TRBV18 and TRBJ1-1, is NAGVMQNPRHLVRRRGQEARLRCSPMKGHSHVYWYRQLPEEGLKFMVYLQKENIIDESGMPKERFSAEFPKEGPSILRIQQVVRGDSAAYFCASSPARDVEGAFFGQGTRLTVV.

This clonotype was counted only a few times. The J gene is TRBJ2-1, the V gene TRBV25-1, with a tentative D call TRBD2 (5 bases). CDR1 is MGHDK and CDR2 is SYGVNS in the germline V gene. This CDR3 has 14 residues. V was clipped by 1 base and J by 8 bases, with 12 bases between them. For the CDR3, the DNA is TGTGCCAGCAGTGAATCCGGGATTCCGGATGAGCAGTTCTTC. Amino acids: CASSESGIPDEQFF.

The chain is built from TRBV6-1 and TRBJ2-1; tentatively, D is TRBD1 or TRBD2 (5 bases each). This CDR3 comprises 14 residues. Per germline, CDR1 MNHNS and CDR2 SASEGT. V was pared by 6 bases and J by 4 bases, with 13 bases between. The CDR3 coding sequence is TGTGCCAGCAGGGGGACCTTAGATTACAATGAGCAGTTCTTC. Its protein is CASRGTLDYNEQFF.

The table lists this clonotype with a few counts. V gene TRBV7-3 combines with J gene TRBJ2-2, with D perhaps being TRBD1 or TRBD2 (5 bases each). Germline V gene data show CDR1 as SGHTA and CDR2 as FQGTGA. This CDR3 is 18 amino acids long. Trimming cost V 2 bases and J 0 bases, with 16 bases left between them. CDR3 nucleotides: TGTGCCAGCAGCTTAGACAGTGTGGACTGGTCGAACACCGGGGAGCTGTTTTTT. Protein sequence: CASSLDSVDWSNTGELFF. The full variable domain, its missing parts supplied by reference TRBV7-3 and TRBJ2-2, is GAGVSQTPSNKVTEKGKYVELRCDPISGHTALYWYRQSLGQGPEFLIYFQGTGAADDSGLPNDRFFAVRPEGSVSTLKIQRTERGDSAVYLCASSLDSVDWSNTGELFFGEGSRLTVL.

The chain links TRBV6-2 or TRBV6-3 to TRBJ2-5; D is perhaps TRBD2 (5 bases). The CDR3 is made up of 15 amino acids. Germline V gene data show CDR1 as MNHEY and CDR2 as SVGEGT. Trimming cost V 7 bases and J 0 bases, with 15 bases left between them. The CDR3 DNA is TGTGCCAGCAATCCCTGGGAGAAATACCAAGAGACCCAGTACTTC. Its protein is CASNPWEKYQETQYF.

This rearrangement joins TRBV6-2 or TRBV6-3 to TRBJ2-7, with unresolved D. The CDR3 loop spans 14 amino acids. Per germline, CDR1 MNHEY and CDR2 SVGEGT. V lost 9 bases and J 3 bases, leaving 18 bases between the germline ends. The CDR3 is CASMDDFPFYEQYF. CDR3 DNA sequence: TGTGCCAGTATGGACGACTTCCCTTTCTACGAGCAGTACTTC.

The table lists this clonotype with many counts. The rearrangement links TRBV7-2 to TRBJ2-7, with D unclear. Trimming shortened V by 1 base and J by 2 bases, and 6 bases separated the two germline ends. From germline, CDR1 is SGHTA and CDR2 FQGNSA. This CDR3 has 13 residues. DNA of the CDR3: TGTGCCAGCAGCTTAGTCCAGGCCTACGAGCAGTACTTC. This sequence encodes CASSLVQAYEQYF.

This clonotype came up a few times. V is TRBV25-1 and J is TRBJ2-7, with 10 bases fitting TRBD2. The CDR3 totals 14 residues. V trimming: 4 bases; J trimming: 5 bases; junction bases outside the gene matches: 5. From germline, CDR1 is MGHDK and CDR2 SYGVNS. DNA of the CDR3: TGTGCCAGCAGTGTAGCGGGAGGCCACAACGAGCAGTACTTC. Translating it yields CASSVAGGHNEQYF.

This clonotype was recorded a few times. The V and J genes are TRBV28 and TRBJ2-3, with D unclear. The CDR3 totals 14 residues. Germline-derived CDR1 and CDR2 are MDHEN and SYDVKM. The ends were cut back, 7 bases at V and 7 bases at J, with 18 bases in the middle. This chain's CDR3 is CASNEDGGWNTQYF. As DNA, the CDR3 is TGTGCCAGCAATGAGGACGGTGGATGGAATACGCAGTATTTT.

This clonotype was seen ten or more times. V and J are TRBV2 and TRBJ1-1; no firm D call. The germline V gene has CDR1 SNHLY and CDR2 FYNNEI. Deletions cut 3 bases from V and 4 bases from J, with 9 bases between. The CDR3 extends over 13 amino acids. CDR3 residues: CASSDGRSTEAFF. The CDR3 nucleotides read TGTGCCAGCAGTGACGGACGGTCCACTGAAGCTTTCTTT.

The chain combines TRBV5-1 with TRBJ2-1, with TRBD1 identical over 9 bases. The CDR3 loop spans 18 amino acids. The V gene's germline CDR1 is SGHRS and CDR2 YFSETQ. V dropped 4 bases and J dropped 5; count of bases not matched to a gene: 16. The CDR3 region has the DNA TGCGCCAGCAGCAGAACACCGGGACAGGGAATTGGTGACAATGAGCAGTTCTTC. Its protein product is CASSRTPGQGIGDNEQFF.

This clonotype was detected only a few times. The chain links TRBV6-5 to TRBJ2-7; D not certain. The germline CDR1 and CDR2 sequences are MNHEY and SVGAGI. This CDR3 is 12 amino acids long. The germline V and J ends were trimmed by 8 bases and 2 bases, with 10 bases remaining between them. The CDR3 sequence: CASGRNAYEQYF. In nucleotides, the CDR3 is TGTGCCAGCGGACGTAACGCCTACGAGCAGTACTTC.

This clonotype was counted only a few times. V usage is TRBV13 and J usage is TRBJ2-3; no definite D call. V lost 5 bases and J 4 bases, leaving 13 bases between the germline ends. The CDR3 has 14 amino acids. CDR1 is PRHDT and CDR2 is FYEKMQ in the germline V gene (reference sequence). This CDR3 is CASSMVSRADTQYF. Written as DNA, the CDR3 is TGTGCCAGCAGCATGGTTTCTCGTGCAGATACGCAGTATTTT.

The chain uses TRBV10-3 and TRBJ1-2; D perhaps matches TRBD1 (5 bases). Germline V lookup: CDR1 ENHRY, CDR2 SYGVKD. The length of the CDR3 is 12 residues. V lost 11 bases, J lost 4 bases, and 14 bases lay in between. CDR3 loop: CASGAQRYGYTF. As DNA, the CDR3 is TGTGCCTCCGGGGCCCAGCGCTATGGCTACACCTTC.

The chain employs TRBV2 and TRBJ2-7, with 7 bases aligning to TRBD1. The CDR3 is made up of 16 amino acids. Germline CDR1 reads SNHLY; CDR2 reads FYNNEI. V lost 6 bases, J lost 4 bases, and 15 bases stayed unmatched. In DNA form, the CDR3 reads TGTGCCAGCAGCCGTGGGCGACAGGGATCAAGTTACGAGCAGTACTTC. Amino acids: CASSRGRQGSSYEQYF.

The gene calls are TRBV10-3 and TRBJ2-1; 8 positions match TRBD2. Germline CDR1 ENHRY, CDR2 SYGVKD. V lost 6 bases, J lost 4 bases, and 2 bases stayed unmatched. The CDR3 length is 13 residues. The CDR3 loop reads CAIRAGGYNEQFF. The CDR3 nucleotides are TGTGCCATCAGGGCGGGGGGTTACAATGAGCAGTTCTTC.

This clonotype was observed many times. The chain recombines TRBV7-2 with TRBJ2-1; TRBD2 agrees at 7 bases. The germline gives CDR1 SGHTA, CDR2 FQGNSA. CDR3 length: 16 amino acids. Trimming at V came to 1 base and at J to 0 bases, leaving 3 bases not matched to a gene. Here the CDR3 reads CASSLVGLDSYNEQFF. For the CDR3, the DNA is TGTGCCAGCAGCTTAGTAGGACTAGACTCCTACAATGAGCAGTTCTTC.

This clonotype has only a few counts. The chain employs TRBV11-2 and TRBJ2-1; a possible D gene is TRBD1 (6 bases). V lost 5 bases, J lost 3 bases, and 17 bases lay in between. The CDR3 extends over 16 amino acids. Germline CDR1 SGHAT, CDR2 FQNNGV. The CDR3 is CASSPSGTHLYNEQFF. CDR3 coding DNA: TGTGCCAGCAGCCCCTCCGGGACACATCTCTACAATGAGCAGTTCTTC.

The sample holds a few counts of this clonotype. The chain couples TRBV20-1 to TRBJ2-7; the D is unclear. The CDR3 is 13 residues long. Germline V gives CDR1 DFQATT, CDR2 SNEGSKA (reference sequence). The germline V and J ends were trimmed by 1 base and 6 bases, with 13 bases remaining between them. The DNA of the CDR3 is TGCAGTGCTAGAGTCGGTGGGATAGGCGAGCAGTACTTC. Protein product: CSARVGGIGEQYF.

This clonotype was recorded at least ten times. The J gene is TRBJ2-2, the V gene TRBV28; 8 positions agree with TRBD1. In germline, CDR1 is MDHEN, CDR2 SYDVKM. With 5 bases clipped from V and 4 bases from J, the junction kept 9 bases outside the gene matches. The length of the CDR3 is 16 residues. For the CDR3, the DNA is TGTGCCAGCAGTAGCAGCTGGACAGGGCGCACCGGGGAGCTGTTTTTT. Translation gives CASSSSWTGRTGELFF. Filled out from reference TRBV28 and TRBJ2-2, the complete variable domain reads DVKVTQSSRYLVKRTGEKVFLECVQDMDHENMFWYRQDPGLGLRLIYFSYDVKMKEKGDIPEGYSVSREKKERFSLILESASTNQTSMYLCASSSSWTGRTGELFFGEGSRLTVL.

The sample holds many counts of this clonotype. This chain joins TRBV5-1 and TRBJ2-1; D may be TRBD1 or TRBD2 (5 bases each). V was shortened by 0 bases and J by 5 bases, with 12 bases between the two germline ends. This CDR3 has 15 residues. Germline V gene lookup returns CDR1 SGHRS and CDR2 YFSETQ. The CDR3 reads CASSLGDGTNNEQFF. CDR3 DNA sequence: TGCGCCAGCAGCTTGGGAGATGGGACGAACAATGAGCAGTTCTTC.

This clonotype appeared many times. J is TRBJ2-3 and V is TRBV7-2, with unresolved D. With 2 bases removed from V and 7 bases from J, the gap between germline ends came to 4 bases. Germline CDR1 and CDR2: SGHTA and FQGNSA. The length of the CDR3 is 11 residues. CDR3 in amino acids: CASSLLHTQYF. The DNA for the CDR3 is TGTGCCAGCAGCTTACTCCATACGCAGTATTTT. The full variable domain, in which reference TRBV7-2 and TRBJ2-3 provide the parts outside the CDR3, is GAGVSQSPSNKVTEKGKDVELRCDPISGHTALYWYRQSLGQGLEFLIYFQGNSAPDKSGLPSDRFSAERTGGSVSTLTIQRTQQEDSAVYLCASSLLHTQYFGPGTRLTVL.

This clonotype was seen a handful of times. This sequence joins TRBV19 and TRBJ2-2; D is unresolved. The CDR3 totals 13 residues. Germline V gene sequence: CDR1 LNHDA, CDR2 SQIVND (reference sequence). Deletions cut 0 bases from V and 7 bases from J, with 6 bases between. Here the CDR3 DNA reads TGTGCCAGTAGTATAGAACGGGTCGGGGAGCTGTTTTTT. This gives the protein CASSIERVGELFF.